The sequence of this T cell receptor beta chain was determined in a study of CD8 T cells in Susac syndrome. The CDR3 runs to 14 residues. CDR1 SQVTM and CDR2 ANQGSEA come from the germline V gene. V lost 6 bases and J lost 0; bases outside the gene matches: 7. Random hexamers primed reverse transcription of about 0.45 to 1 ug RNA. TCRdb used MiXCR to reprocess the immunoSEQ multiplex PCR reads, holding one entry per CDR3 protein. The data contain over 200,000 distinct CDR3 sequences, 85% to 95% of them seen just once; the ten biggest clones take up approximately 0.075%. The rearrangement uses TRBV29-1 and TRBJ1-1; 7 positions match TRBD1. Sequenced sample: CD4+ T cells from PBMCs. The clonotype comes from a human donor with multiple sclerosis. For the CDR3, the DNA is TGCAGCGTCGAAAGACAGGGACTGAACACTGAAGCTTTCTTT. This gives the protein CSVERQGLNTEAFF.